These 26 T cell receptor beta chains came from one sample sequenced in a study of CD8 T cells in Susac syndrome (dated by TCRdb to the late 2010s). Library generation was performed with the immunoSEQ multiplex PCR assay. RNA was extracted using the RNeasy kit, and about 0.5 to 1 ug of the RNA was reverse transcribed with random hexamers. TCRdb reworked the public reads: Q25 trimming with fastp, MiXCR clone assembly, productive beta chains retained. Each entry is one CDR3 protein sequence, shown with its most common DNA and genes. The sample table contains roughly 200,000 distinct CDR3 sequences; only one count was recorded for around 95% of them. Of the sample, approximately 0.08% falls within the top ten clones. The sequenced sample consisted of CD4+ T cells from PBMCs. The receptors here all came from a human donor with multiple sclerosis.

This sequence joins TRBV30 and TRBJ2-1; 8 bases are shared with TRBD2. CDR3 length: 13 amino acids. Germline values: CDR1 GTSNPN, CDR2 SVGIG (reference sequence). J lost 8 bases, V lost 1 base, and 4 bases had no gene match. In DNA form, the CDR3 reads TGTGCCTGGAGTGCCGGGACTAGTCATGAGCAGTTCTTC. Translated: CAWSAGTSHEQFF.

The chain is built from TRBV30 and TRBJ2-7; TRBD2 aligns across 8 bases. There are 16 residues in the CDR3. Trimming removed 2 bases from V and 3 bases from J; junction bases left unmatched: 12. CDR1 and CDR2 from the germline V gene are GTSNPN and SVGIG (reference sequence). The CDR3 sequence: CAWSQTGRALNYEQYF. The CDR3 DNA reads TGTGCCTGGAGTCAAACCGGGAGGGCCTTAAACTACGAGCAGTACTTC.

The chain joins TRBV10-3 to TRBJ2-5, with TRBD1 matching over 7 bases. Germline V gene sequence: CDR1 ENHRY, CDR2 SYGVKD. The trim removed 7 bases at V and 2 bases at J, leaving 4 bases unmatched. The CDR3 loop spans 13 amino acids. The CDR3 here is CAINPTGQETQYF. In DNA, the CDR3 is TGTGCCATCAACCCGACAGGGCAAGAGACCCAGTACTTC.

This chain connects TRBV19 to TRBJ1-2; D gene ambiguous. CDR3 size: 13 residues. Germline V gives CDR1 LNHDA, CDR2 SQIVND (reference sequence). Trimming shortened V by 0 bases and J by 7 bases, and 9 bases separated the two germline ends. DNA of the CDR3: TGTGCCAGTAGTATAGATAAGGGCGGTGGCTACACCTTC. Translated: CASSIDKGGGYTF.

The chain carries TRBV30 and TRBJ1-4; no clear D gene. This CDR3 is 13 amino acids long. V was pared by 0 bases and J by 3 bases, with 5 bases between. CDR1 and CDR2 from the germline V gene are GTSNPN and SVGIG (reference sequence). CDR3 coding DNA: TGTGCCTGGAGTGTAGGGCCTAATGAAAAACTGTTTTTT. Protein sequence: CAWSVGPNEKLFF.

As DNA, the CDR3 is TGTGCCTGGAGTGTAACGGCCTATGGCTACACCTTC. Amino acid sequence: CAWSVTAYGYTF. The chain uses TRBV30 and TRBJ1-2, with D unresolved. With 0 bases removed from V and 4 bases from J, the gap between germline ends came to 6 bases. Germline lookup yields CDR1 GTSNPN and CDR2 SVGIG (reference sequence). This CDR3 region has 12 residues. The entire variable domain, with the rest obtained from reference TRBV30 and TRBJ1-2, is as follows: SQTIHQWPATLVQPVGSPLSLECTVEGTSNPNLYWYRQAAGRGLQLLFYSVGIGQISSEVPQNLSASRPQDRQFILSSKKLLLSDSGFYLCAWSVTAYGYTFGSGTRLTVV.

This clonotype was counted once. The J gene is TRBJ2-1, the V gene TRBV2; a possible D gene is TRBD1 (5 bases). The germline V gene encodes CDR1 SNHLY and CDR2 FYNNEI. The CDR3 is made up of 13 amino acids. V lost 6 bases to trimming and J lost 9 bases, with 15 bases between them. CDR3 nucleotides: TGTGCCAGCAGGCCTACAGGTTTGGGTGAGCAGTTCTTC. Its translation is CASRPTGLGEQFF.

The chain carries TRBV5-1 and TRBJ2-1; 8 bases line up with TRBD2. From germline, CDR1 is SGHRS and CDR2 YFSETQ. Trimming took 0 bases from V and 5 from J; bases not matched to a gene: 4. The CDR3 has 15 residues. The CDR3 region is CASSLELAGHNEQFF. The CDR3 bases are TGCGCCAGCAGCTTGGAATTAGCGGGGCACAATGAGCAGTTCTTC. Based on the CDR3 plus reference TRBV5-1 and TRBJ2-1, the full variable domain is KAGVTQTPRYLIKTRGQQVTLSCSPISGHRSVSWYQQTPGQGLQFLFEYFSETQRNKGNFPGRFSGRQFSNSRSEMNVSTLELGDSALYLCASSLELAGHNEQFFGPGTRLTVL.

V usage is TRBV29-1 and J usage is TRBJ2-5; D tentatively reads TRBD1 or TRBD2 (5 bases each). V was shortened by 0 bases and J by 11 bases, with 10 bases between the two germline ends. This CDR3 has 11 residues. Germline V gives CDR1 SQVTM, CDR2 ANQGSEA. CDR3 loop: CSVEEGTRQYF. The CDR3 nucleotides read TGCAGCGTTGAAGAAGGGACCCGTCAGTACTTC.

The chain employs TRBV19 and TRBJ2-2, with D perhaps TRBD1 or TRBD2 (7 bases each). V was pared by 4 bases and J by 5 bases, with 14 bases between. Germline-derived CDR1 and CDR2 are LNHDA and SQIVND (reference sequence). The CDR3 extends over 15 amino acids. In DNA, the CDR3 is TGTGCCAGTAGTACCCGACAGGGAGGGACCGGGGAGCTGTTTTTT. Translating it yields CASSTRQGGTGELFF.

This chain connects TRBV11-1 to TRBJ2-1; unclear D gene. The CDR3 has 11 amino acids. V lost 4 bases to trimming and J lost 8 bases, with 6 bases between them. CDR1 and CDR2 (germline): SGHAT, FQDESV (reference sequence). The CDR3 protein is CASSSLHEQFF. CDR3 DNA sequence: TGTGCCAGCAGCTCCCTCCATGAGCAGTTCTTC.

The V and J genes are TRBV9 and TRBJ1-6, with D possibly being TRBD1 (5 bases). The V gene's germline CDR1 is SGDLS and CDR2 YYNGEE. V dropped 4 bases and J dropped 10 bases, with 9 bases sitting between them. The CDR3 covers 12 residues. CDR3 coding DNA: TGTGCCAGCAGCTTCGAGGGGTCACCCCTCCACTTT. It codes for CASSFEGSPLHF.

This rearrangement joins TRBV3-1 to TRBJ1-1, with D possibly being TRBD1 (6 bases). Germline CDR1 and CDR2: LGHDT and YNNKEL (reference sequence). The V gene lost 3 bases and the J gene lost 4 bases, with 12 bases spanning the gap. The CDR3 contains 14 residues. In nucleotides, the CDR3 is TGTGCCAGCAGCCATACCTTAGGGGGCACTGAAGCTTTCTTT. This codes for CASSHTLGGTEAFF.

V is TRBV5-1 and J is TRBJ2-3, with 7 bases fitting TRBD2. Germline CDR1 SGHRS, CDR2 YFSETQ. CDR3 length: 14 residues. V shed 0 bases, J shed 6 bases, and the junction held 4 bases outside the gene matches. The CDR3 loop reads CASSLVSGEDTQYF. CDR3 bases: TGCGCCAGCAGCTTGGTGAGCGGGGAGGATACGCAGTATTTT.

The chain employs TRBV6-5 and TRBJ2-3; possibly TRBD2 for D (7 bases). This CDR3 comprises 13 residues. Germline lookup yields CDR1 MNHEY and CDR2 SVGAGI. V dropped 8 bases and J dropped 5 bases, with 14 bases sitting between them. In DNA form, the CDR3 reads TGTGCCAGCGGTGCGGGGGCGGGAGATACGCAGTATTTT. Its translation is CASGAGAGDTQYF.

This sequence joins TRBV12-3 or TRBV12-4 and TRBJ1-1; D not resolved. This CDR3 comprises 13 residues. Trimming shortened V by 5 bases and J by 4 bases, and 11 bases separated the two germline ends. Here the CDR3 reads CASSNLKGTEAFF. The CDR3 DNA reads as TGTGCCAGCAGTAATCTCAAGGGCACTGAAGCTTTCTTT.

The chain combines TRBV29-1 with TRBJ1-1; a weak D match, TRBD1 (6 bases). The CDR3 sequence is 14 residues long. The germline V and J ends were trimmed by 6 bases and 4 bases, with 18 bases remaining between them. Germline V gene sequence: CDR1 SQVTM, CDR2 ANQGSEA. CDR3: CSVGQGLGSTEAFF. The CDR3 DNA follows: TGCAGCGTCGGTCAGGGGTTAGGGAGCACTGAAGCTTTCTTT.

The chain employs TRBV12-3 or TRBV12-4 and TRBJ1-6; possible D gene TRBD1, 6 bases. Trimming removed 6 bases at V and 1 base at J, with 10 bases between. This CDR3 spans 15 amino acids. In DNA, the CDR3 is TGTGCCAGCAGCGAAGGGGGATCCTATAATTCACCCCTCCACTTT. Its translation: CASSEGGSYNSPLHF.

This chain connects TRBV18 to TRBJ1-1; a possible D gene is TRBD1 (5 bases). Trimming stripped 5 bases from V and 6 bases from J, with 13 bases between. The CDR3 is 13 residues long. Germline-derived CDR1 and CDR2 are KGHSH and LQKENI. CDR3 in amino acids: CASSLSTGAEAFF. The CDR3 bases are TGTGCCAGCTCATTATCAACGGGGGCTGAAGCTTTCTTT.

The chain recombines TRBV20-1 with TRBJ2-5; 10 bases fit TRBD2. The CDR3 totals 14 residues. With 7 bases clipped from V and 4 bases from J, the junction kept 9 bases outside the gene matches. Germline CDR1 and CDR2: DFQATT and SNEGSKA (reference sequence). In DNA form, the CDR3 reads TGCAGTGTTCCCTTCACTAGCGGGGTAGAGACCCAGTACTTC. Protein: CSVPFTSGVETQYF.

The V and J genes are TRBV29-1 and TRBJ2-5, with D possibly matching TRBD2 (6 bases). The V gene's germline CDR1 is SQVTM and CDR2 ANQGSEA. V was shortened by 3 bases and J by 2 bases, with 13 bases between the two germline ends. The CDR3 contains 14 residues. As DNA, the CDR3 is TGCAGCGTTGATTCCCCAGGGAGGCAAGAGACCCAGTACTTC. Residues: CSVDSPGRQETQYF.

The rearrangement uses TRBV5-4 and TRBJ2-2; no reliable D call. The CDR3 sequence is 14 residues long. V lost 3 bases, J lost 1 base, and 7 bases lay in between. Germline V gene lookup returns CDR1 SGHNT and CDR2 YYREEE (reference sequence). The CDR3 loop reads CASSSRGNTGELFF. The CDR3 nucleotides are TGTGCCAGCAGCTCCAGAGGGAACACCGGGGAGCTGTTTTTT.

The V gene is TRBV29-1, the J gene TRBJ2-5, with D perhaps TRBD2 (7 bases). The germline gives CDR1 SQVTM, CDR2 ANQGSEA. The CDR3 is 14 amino acids. Trimming shortened V by 0 bases and J by 5 bases, and 13 bases separated the two germline ends. This chain's CDR3 is CSVEEGGAGETQYF. CDR3 DNA: TGCAGCGTTGAAGAGGGGGGGGCCGGGGAGACCCAGTACTTC.

This chain links TRBV12-3 or TRBV12-4 with TRBJ1-1; no clear D. Trimming removed 3 bases at V and 1 base at J, with 9 bases between. The CDR3 is made up of 14 amino acids. The CDR3 DNA reads as TGTGCCAGCAGTTTCGAACGGTCGAACACTGAAGCTTTCTTT. Translating gives CASSFERSNTEAFF.

V gene TRBV29-1 combines with J gene TRBJ1-2; 8 nucleotides agree with TRBD1. The germline V gene encodes CDR1 SQVTM and CDR2 ANQGSEA. J was trimmed by 6 bases and V by 6 bases; bases with no gene match: 12. The CDR3 is 14 residues long. The CDR3 DNA is TGCAGCGTCGTCGGACAGGGAGATAAGAATGGCTACACCTTC. Translating it yields CSVVGQGDKNGYTF. Supplemented by reference TRBV29-1 and TRBJ1-2, the full variable domain reads SAVISQKPSRDICQRGTSLTIQCQVDSQVTMMFWYRQQPGQSLTLIATANQGSEATYESGFVIDKFPISRPNLTFSTLTVSNMSPEDSSIYLCSVVGQGDKNGYTFGSGTRLTVV.

This clonotype was seen a single time. The V and J genes are TRBV29-1 and TRBJ2-7, with D possibly matching TRBD1 (5 bases). Germline CDR1 and CDR2: SQVTM and ANQGSEA. The CDR3 contains 13 residues. Between the trimmed V and J ends, which lost 5 bases and 0 bases, there was a span of 11 bases. The CDR3 region has the DNA TGCAGCGTTAGGACAACCGCCTCCTACGAGCAGTACTTC. Translation: CSVRTTASYEQYF.